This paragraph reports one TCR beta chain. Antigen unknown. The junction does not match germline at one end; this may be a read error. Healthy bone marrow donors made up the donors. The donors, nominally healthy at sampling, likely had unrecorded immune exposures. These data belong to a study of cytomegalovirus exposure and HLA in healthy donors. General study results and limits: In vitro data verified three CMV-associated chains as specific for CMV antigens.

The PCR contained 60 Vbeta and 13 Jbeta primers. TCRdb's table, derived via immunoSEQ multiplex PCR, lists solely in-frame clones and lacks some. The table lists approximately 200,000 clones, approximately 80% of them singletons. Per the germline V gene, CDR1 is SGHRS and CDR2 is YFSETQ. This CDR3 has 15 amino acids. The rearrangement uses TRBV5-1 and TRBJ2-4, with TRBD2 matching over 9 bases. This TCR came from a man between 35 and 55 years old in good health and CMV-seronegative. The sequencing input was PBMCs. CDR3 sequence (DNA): TGCGCCAGCAGCCCTGCGACTAGCGGCAAAAACATTCAGCACTTC. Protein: CASSPATSGKNIQHF.